One sample yielded the 2 T cell receptor beta chains listed below, sequenced in a study of vaccination and CD4 T cells after COVID-19. The sample's treatment: approximately nine-day PBMC culture with coronavirus spike peptide pools or control peptides (ViraFEST assay). CD4+ T lymphocytes from the unexposed donor were collected before the COVID-19 pandemic (2011-2018). Their cognate antigens are unknown. Sequenced with the Oncomine TCR Beta short-read assay was DNA taken from cultured CD4+ T cells. TCRdb fed the PCR reads into MiXCR, producing one record per CDR3 protein. Among 9,700 or so distinct CDR3 sequences listed, 34% were seen once. Sequences were obtained from CD4+ T cells from blood, cultured in vitro. The receptors derive from a human donor in good health.

J is TRBJ2-3 and V is TRBV6-4; possibly TRBD1 or TRBD2 for D (6 bases each). The V end was cut by 0 bases, the J end by 3 bases, with 10 bases between. The germline gives CDR1 MRHNA, CDR2 SNTAGT. The CDR3 totals 15 residues. As DNA, the CDR3 is TGTGCCAGCAGTGACTCACAAGGGGGGACAGATACGCAGTATTTT. Protein: CASSDSQGGTDTQYF.

The rearrangement uses TRBV5-1 and TRBJ2-1; 10 nucleotides align to TRBD2. Looked up from germline, CDR1 is SGHRS and CDR2 is YFSETQ. Losses at the gene ends were 0 bases for V and 7 bases for J; bases not matched to a gene: 4. The CDR3 sequence is 15 residues long. CDR3 sequence: CASSLGLAGENEQFF. CDR3 sequence (DNA): TGCGCCAGCAGCTTGGGTCTAGCGGGGGAGAATGAGCAGTTCTTC.